These 19 T cell receptor beta chains share one sample of origin, sequenced in a study of shared clonotypes between healthy human individuals. The protocol was immunoSEQ multiplex PCR, while the TCRdb copy is restricted to in-frame clones and leaves out a portion. The sample holds about 2 million clones, 90% to 95% seen once. Sequenced: naive CD4+ T cells sorted from blood. Subset here: CD45RA+ positively selected. These receptors were obtained from a man aged 18-30 years in good health.

The chain links TRBV19 to TRBJ2-7, with 7 bases identical to TRBD2. Germline V gene lookup returns CDR1 LNHDA and CDR2 SQIVND (reference sequence). Trimming removed 2 bases from V and 3 bases from J; junction bases left unmatched: 7. The CDR3 covers 15 residues. In DNA, the CDR3 is TGTGCCAGTAGTATACGACTAGCCGGAAACTACGAGCAGTACTTC. Translated, it gives CASSIRLAGNYEQYF.

The chain couples TRBV6-5 to TRBJ1-5, with D possibly being TRBD1 (6 bases). V dropped 6 bases and J dropped 0 bases, with 12 bases sitting between them. There are 15 residues in the CDR3. Germline CDR1 is MNHEY and CDR2 is SVGAGI. CDR3 sequence reads: CASRTTGYSNQPQHF. The CDR3 DNA reads TGTGCCAGCAGGACGACAGGATATAGCAATCAGCCCCAGCATTTT.

With regard to this clone: Other DNA sequences in this sample translate to the same CDR3. The V gene is TRBV9, the J gene TRBJ2-3; D is uncertain. CDR1 and CDR2 from the germline V gene are SGDLS and YYNGEE. V gave up 3 bases and J gave up 6 bases, with 8 bases separating them. The CDR3 runs to 12 residues. The CDR3 DNA sequence: TGTGCCAGCAGCGGCTCTGGCGATACGCAGTATTTT. It yields the protein CASSGSGDTQYF.

The chain combines TRBV5-4 with TRBJ2-7; no clear D. Germline lookup yields CDR1 SGHNT and CDR2 YYREEE (reference sequence). The CDR3 runs to 12 residues. V was cut by 5 bases and J by 2 bases, with 8 bases left in between. The DNA for the CDR3 is TGTGCCAGCAGTTGGGGAACCTACGAGCAGTACTTC. It is translated as CASSWGTYEQYF.

The rearrangement joins TRBV18 to TRBJ2-2; TRBD1 might be the D (6 bases). The germline CDR1 and CDR2 sequences are KGHSH and LQKENI. V lost 3 bases to trimming and J lost 1 base, with 9 bases between them. There are 15 residues in the CDR3. The CDR3 bases are TGTGCCAGCTCACCGGGACAAAGGAACACCGGGGAGCTGTTTTTT. Protein: CASSPGQRNTGELFF.

The chain is built from TRBV6-5 and TRBJ2-5; maybe TRBD2 (5 bases). Trimming left V 8 bases short and J 3 bases short, with 10 bases between. CDR1 and CDR2 from the germline V gene are MNHEY and SVGAGI. This CDR3 contains 12 residues. CDR3 nucleotide sequence: TGTGCCAGCTCCTCGGGAAAAGAGACCCAGTACTTC. This encodes CASSSGKETQYF.

J is TRBJ1-6 and V is TRBV27; D not resolved. Germline V gene lookup returns CDR1 MNHEY and CDR2 SMNVEV (reference sequence). This CDR3 comprises 17 residues. Deletions cut 1 base from V and 10 bases from J, with 20 bases between. Written as DNA, the CDR3 is TGTGCCAGCAGTTTATACGGCGGAGGGAATCTAAGGTCACCCCTCCACTTT. Translation: CASSLYGGGNLRSPLHF.

The chain combines TRBV30 with TRBJ1-2; D is perhaps TRBD1 (6 bases). The V gene lost 5 bases and the J gene lost 3 bases, with 10 bases spanning the gap. Germline CDR1 and CDR2: GTSNPN and SVGIG (reference sequence). This CDR3 comprises 12 residues. CDR3 bases: TGTGCCTGGGGCAGGGGATACTATGGCTACACCTTC. As protein: CAWGRGYYGYTF.

The chain uses TRBV5-4 and TRBJ2-3; D may be TRBD1 or TRBD2 (5 bases each). Germline-derived CDR1 and CDR2 are SGHNT and YYREEE (reference sequence). Trimming stripped 4 bases from V and 4 bases from J, with 7 bases between. This CDR3 has 12 amino acids. CDR3 protein: CASSGDADTQYF. The CDR3 DNA is TGTGCCAGCAGCGGGGACGCAGATACGCAGTATTTT.

The V gene is TRBV18, the J gene TRBJ1-2; D perhaps matches TRBD1 (6 bases). V lost 2 bases, J lost 6 bases, and 16 bases lay in between. Germline CDR1 reads KGHSH; CDR2 reads LQKENI. This CDR3 spans 15 amino acids. CDR3 in DNA: TGTGCCAGCTCACCAGATTTGAATGGGGGCGATGGCTACACCTTC. Its translation is CASSPDLNGGDGYTF.

The CDR3 here is CASSAGTVSGNTIYF. The CDR3 nucleotides read TGCGCCAGCAGCGCCGGGACAGTCTCTGGAAACACCATATATTTT. The chain joins TRBV5-1 to TRBJ1-3, with 7 bases identical to TRBD1. The V gene end was trimmed by 4 bases and the J gene end by 0 bases; junction bases not matched to a gene: 4. CDR3 length: 15 amino acids. From germline, CDR1 is SGHRS and CDR2 YFSETQ.

This clone has more than one count but fewer than ten. The V gene is TRBV6-1, the J gene TRBJ1-5; TRBD1 matches at 9 bases. V shed 8 bases and J 7 bases; nucleotides not matched to a gene: 15. This CDR3 comprises 16 residues. Germline CDR1 is MNHNS and CDR2 is SASEGT. CDR3 nucleotides: TGTGCCAGCCGTGCGGGACAGGGAGGAAGTCGCCAGCCCCAGCATTTT. Protein: CASRAGQGGSRQPQHF.

A note on this clone: A junction end diverges from the germline sequence, so it may reflect a read error. The rearrangement links TRBV10-1 to TRBJ1-1; D unclear. The CDR3 spans 12 residues. The germline V gene has CDR1 WNHNN and CDR2 SYGVQD (reference sequence). The CDR3 sequence: CASSDGNSEAFF. The CDR3 coding sequence is TGCGCCAGCAGTGATGGGAACTCTGAAGCTTTCTTT.

The CDR3, as DNA: TGTGCCAGCAGTGCAGTAGCGGGGGCCGTCTCAGATACGCAGTATTTT. It translates to CASSAVAGAVSDTQYF. The gene calls are TRBV6-1 and TRBJ2-3, with TRBD2 matching over 9 bases. Germline CDR1 is MNHNS and CDR2 is SASEGT. With 4 bases clipped from V and 4 bases from J, the junction kept 9 bases outside the gene matches. CDR3 size: 16 residues.

The rearrangement joins TRBV11-3 to TRBJ2-2; 7 positions agree with TRBD2. The CDR3 is 17 residues long. V was clipped by 1 base and J by 5 bases; unmatched bases: 10. Looked up from germline, CDR1 is SGHNT and CDR2 is YENEEA. CDR3 region: CASSLAFSGAETGELFF. As DNA, the CDR3 is TGTGCCAGCAGCTTAGCGTTCAGCGGGGCTGAAACCGGGGAGCTGTTTTTT.

The CDR3 region has the DNA TGTGCCAGCAGCTTGATAGCAGGGGGCACTGGAAACACCATATATTTT. Encoded protein: CASSLIAGGTGNTIYF. This chain connects TRBV7-9 to TRBJ1-3, with TRBD1 identical over 8 bases. Germline CDR1 SEHNR, CDR2 FQNEAQ (reference sequence). This CDR3 has 16 amino acids. J was trimmed by 2 bases and V by 3 bases; bases with no gene match: 6.

The J gene is TRBJ2-7, the V gene TRBV6-1, with 7 bases lining up with TRBD2. V lost 8 bases, J lost 2 bases, and 9 bases stayed unmatched. The CDR3 length is 14 residues. The germline CDR1 and CDR2 sequences are MNHNS and SASEGT. CDR3 DNA: TGTGCCAGCCTAGGGACGGGGGGACCCTACGAGCAGTACTTC. It is translated as CASLGTGGPYEQYF.

The chain is built from TRBV7-2 and TRBJ1-4, with 10 bases fitting TRBD1. Germline V lookup: CDR1 SGHTA, CDR2 FQGNSA. The V gene end was trimmed by 5 bases and the J gene end by 7 bases; junction bases not matched to a gene: 7. The CDR3 is made up of 15 amino acids. CDR3 region: CASSLSTGGREKLFF. In nucleotides, the CDR3 is TGTGCCAGCAGCCTATCGACAGGGGGCCGTGAAAAACTGTTTTTT.

The chain recombines TRBV29-1 with TRBJ1-5; the D gene is possibly TRBD1 (5 bases). The V gene lost 6 bases and the J gene lost 3 bases, with 12 bases spanning the gap. The CDR3 is 13 residues long. Germline CDR1 reads SQVTM; CDR2 reads ANQGSEA. CDR3 amino acids: CSVWDGPNQPQHF. CDR3 nucleotides: TGCAGCGTCTGGGACGGTCCCAATCAGCCCCAGCATTTT.